Following are 25 T cell receptor beta chains from one sample sequenced in a study of T cell responses to AZD1222 COVID-19 vaccine. Sequencing used immunoSEQ multiplex PCR; TCRdb keeps in-frame clones, though not all of them. The data hold about 120,000 clones, with around 89% observed a single time. The material was peripheral blood, obtained on day 0 of AZD1222 vaccination. The receptors come from an adult in good health.

This chain connects TRBV7-9 to TRBJ1-5; D might be TRBD1 (5 bases). Per the germline V gene, CDR1 is SEHNR and CDR2 is FQNEAQ (reference sequence). With 1 base removed from V and 5 bases from J, the gap between germline ends came to 6 bases. This CDR3 contains 13 residues. The CDR3 bases are TGTGCCAGCAGCTTAGTGGGGGATCAGCCCCAGCATTTT. Encoded protein: CASSLVGDQPQHF.

This clone has only one observation. The rearrangement links TRBV9 to TRBJ1-1; 7 nucleotides line up with TRBD1. After removal of 0 bases from V and 6 bases from J, the junction contained 14 bases not matched to a gene. This CDR3 is 17 amino acids long. Germline values: CDR1 SGDLS, CDR2 YYNGEE. In nucleotides, the CDR3 is TGTGCCAGCAGCGTAGGTTGGCGGGACAGCCTTGGTCCTGAAGCTTTCTTT. It yields the protein CASSVGWRDSLGPEAFF.

V is TRBV6-5 and J is TRBJ2-7; a possible D gene is TRBD2 (6 bases). V was cut by 2 bases and J by 4 bases, with 15 bases left in between. Germline CDR1 is MNHEY and CDR2 is SVGAGI. This CDR3 spans 15 amino acids. The CDR3, as DNA: TGTGCCAGCAGTTACGGGTCCGGGACTGGATACGAGCAGTACTTC. Translated, it gives CASSYGSGTGYEQYF.

V and J are TRBV24-1 and TRBJ2-5; D may match TRBD1 or TRBD2 (5 bases each). The CDR3 contains 16 residues. V lost 4 bases, J lost 2 bases, and 16 bases lay in between. CDR1 and CDR2 (germline): KGHDR, SFDVKD. The CDR3 DNA reads TGTGCCACCAGTGACGGGACCTCGAAAGTTCAAGAGACCCAGTACTTC. Protein product: CATSDGTSKVQETQYF.

The genes are TRBV5-4 and TRBJ1-5, with D hard to call. CDR3 size: 12 residues. Trimming cost V 5 bases and J 7 bases, with 10 bases left between them. Germline values: CDR1 SGHNT, CDR2 YYREEE (reference sequence). This CDR3 is CASSLGNQPQHF. The CDR3 DNA is TGTGCCAGCAGTTTAGGGAACCAGCCCCAGCATTTT.

This chain joins TRBV6-5 and TRBJ1-5, with unresolved D. CDR1 and CDR2 (germline): MNHEY, SVGAGI. V was shortened by 6 bases and J by 1 base, with 10 bases between the two germline ends. There are 14 residues in the CDR3. CDR3 region: CASSLDGSNQPQHF. As DNA, the CDR3 is TGTGCCAGCAGCCTAGACGGAAGCAATCAGCCCCAGCATTTT.

The CDR3 DNA is TGTGCCAGCAGCTTAGCAGAGGGGGCGCGTACGGGAAACACCATATATTTT. Encoded protein: CASSLAEGARTGNTIYF. This chain connects TRBV7-6 to TRBJ1-3, with 7 bases aligning to TRBD1. Unmatched junction bases numbered 9, after V lost 0 bases and J lost 4 bases. This CDR3 region has 17 residues. Germline V gene lookup returns CDR1 SGHVS and CDR2 FNYEAQ.

This clone has more than one count but fewer than ten. The chain recombines TRBV6-5 with TRBJ1-5, with D possibly matching TRBD1 (5 bases). Germline V gene sequence: CDR1 MNHEY, CDR2 SVGAGI. V was cut by 6 bases and J by 1 base, with 10 bases left in between. The CDR3 is 14 residues long. CDR3 nucleotides: TGTGCCAGCAGCCGAGACAGAAGCAATCAGCCCCAGCATTTT. Encoded protein: CASSRDRSNQPQHF.

DNA of the CDR3: TGTGCCAGCAGCCGCGGCCGGGACACAAGCACAGATACGCAGTATTTT. This codes for CASSRGRDTSTDTQYF. V gene TRBV3-1 (or the pseudogene TRBV3-2) combines with J gene TRBJ2-3; D is possibly TRBD1 (6 bases). Germline V gene data show CDR1 as LGHDT and CDR2 as YNNKEL (reference sequence). The CDR3 is made up of 16 amino acids. V shed 4 bases and J shed 0 bases, with 14 bases lying between them.

The rearrangement links TRBV15 to TRBJ1-2, with unresolved D. Trimming took 0 bases from V and 3 from J, leaving 14 bases between them. Germline assignment: CDR1 LNHNV and CDR2 YYDKDF (reference sequence). CDR3 length: 16 amino acids. The CDR3 nucleotides read TGTGCCACCAGCAGAGATCGCCTCTACGCGGACTATGGCTACACCTTC. Its translation is CATSRDRLYADYGYTF.

This clone was found a few times. The chain combines TRBV4-3 with TRBJ2-7, with TRBD1 identical over 11 bases. Germline V gives CDR1 LGHNA, CDR2 YSLEER. The CDR3 consists of 18 residues. V shed 2 bases and J 3 bases; nucleotides not matched to a gene: 12. The CDR3 sequence: CASSQSRTGGFSSYEQYF. CDR3 nucleotides: TGCGCCAGCAGCCAATCTCGGACAGGGGGCTTTAGTAGCTACGAGCAGTACTTC.

This chain links TRBV29-1 with TRBJ1-1; no reliable D call. V lost 4 bases, J lost 1 base, and 10 bases lay in between. Germline V lookup: CDR1 SQVTM, CDR2 ANQGSEA. The CDR3 has 13 residues. CDR3 bases: TGCAGCGTTGTTCGGGCGAAGAACACTGAAGCTTTCTTT. Translated: CSVVRAKNTEAFF.

The chain employs TRBV3-1 (or the pseudogene TRBV3-2) and TRBJ1-6; 12 bases map to TRBD1. CDR1 is LGHDT, CDR2 YNNKEL, per germline (reference sequence). The CDR3 loop spans 17 amino acids. Losses at the gene ends were 3 bases for V and 5 bases for J; bases not matched to a gene: 5. The CDR3 sequence: CASSQPGQGAHNSPLHF. The CDR3 nucleotides read TGTGCCAGCAGCCAGCCGGGACAGGGGGCTCATAATTCACCCCTCCACTTT.

The chain carries TRBV9 and TRBJ2-1, with D perhaps assigned TRBD1 or TRBD2 (5 bases each). The V end was cut by 5 bases, the J end by 2 bases, with 11 bases between. This CDR3 has 14 residues. CDR1 is SGDLS and CDR2 is YYNGEE in the germline V gene. In nucleotides, the CDR3 is TGTGCCAGCAGTGAGGGGTTAGCCTACAATGAGCAGTTCTTC. Its translation is CASSEGLAYNEQFF.

The chain joins TRBV6-6 to TRBJ1-1; D not resolved. The V and J ends lost 2 bases and 3 bases respectively, with 10 bases between them. Germline loops: CDR1 MNHNY, CDR2 SVGAGI (reference sequence). This CDR3 contains 14 residues. As DNA, the CDR3 is TGTGCCAGCAGTTACCCCCCGAGGGACACTGAAGCTTTCTTT. Amino acid sequence: CASSYPPRDTEAFF.

The CDR3 protein is CASNPGRGLGGELFF. The CDR3 DNA is TGTGCCAGCAACCCGGGCAGGGGGCTTGGCGGGGAGCTGTTTTTT. This sequence joins TRBV2 and TRBJ2-2; 8 bases map to TRBD1. The CDR3 is 15 amino acids. Looked up from germline, CDR1 is SNHLY and CDR2 is FYNNEI. J was trimmed by 7 bases and V by 7 bases; bases with no gene match: 11.

This chain uses TRBV5-1 with TRBJ1-2, with 7 bases fitting TRBD1. The ends lost 1 base at V and 2 bases at J; junction bases unmatched: 5. The germline V gene encodes CDR1 SGHRS and CDR2 YFSETQ. This CDR3 has 15 residues. Here the CDR3 reads CASSLIEQGNYGYTF. CDR3 coding DNA: TGCGCCAGCAGCTTGATCGAACAGGGGAACTATGGCTACACCTTC. The variable domain in full, with the rest retrieved from reference TRBV5-1 and TRBJ1-2, is KAGVTQTPRYLIKTRGQQVTLSCSPISGHRSVSWYQQTPGQGLQFLFEYFSETQRNKGNFPGRFSGRQFSNSRSEMNVSTLELGDSALYLCASSLIEQGNYGYTFGSGTRLTVV.

V usage is TRBV3-1 (or the pseudogene TRBV3-2) and J usage is TRBJ1-2; D might be TRBD1 (5 bases). The CDR3 is made up of 15 amino acids. The germline V and J ends were trimmed by 5 bases and 0 bases, with 13 bases remaining between them. Germline assignment: CDR1 LGHDT and CDR2 YNNKEL (reference sequence). The CDR3 sequence is CASSFRDSANYGYTF. The DNA for the CDR3 is TGTGCCAGCAGCTTCCGGGACTCAGCTAACTATGGCTACACCTTC.

The sample holds a few counts of this clone. This rearrangement joins TRBV9 to TRBJ1-3; D is ambiguous. This CDR3 is built from 11 residues. The ends were cut back, 7 bases at V and 2 bases at J, with 4 bases in the middle. CDR1 and CDR2 (germline): SGDLS, YYNGEE. The CDR3, as DNA: TGTGCCAGCGGGACTGGAAACACCATATATTTT. It encodes CASGTGNTIYF.

The CDR3 bases are TGTGCCAGCTCACCAAATAGTAATACAGGGGGCGAGCAGTACTTC. Amino acid sequence: CASSPNSNTGGEQYF. This chain links TRBV18 with TRBJ2-7; 8 bases agree with TRBD1. This CDR3 region has 15 residues. The trim removed 2 bases at V and 6 bases at J, leaving 9 bases unmatched. Germline V CDR1 and CDR2: KGHSH, LQKENI.

This chain joins TRBV6-2 or TRBV6-3 and TRBJ1-4; no clear D. From germline, CDR1 is MNHEY and CDR2 SVGEGT. V shed 5 bases and J shed 5 bases, with 12 bases lying between them. This CDR3 has 14 residues. The CDR3 coding sequence is TGTGCCAGCAGTCCCATTCTCCCGAATGAAAAACTGTTTTTT. Encoded protein: CASSPILPNEKLFF.

This chain joins TRBV5-1 and TRBJ1-1; 7 bases fit TRBD1. The CDR3 spans 15 residues. Trimming removed 4 bases from V and 4 bases from J; junction bases left unmatched: 10. Germline values: CDR1 SGHRS, CDR2 YFSETQ. CDR3: CASSLGQARSTEAFF. In DNA form, the CDR3 reads TGCGCCAGCAGCCTTGGACAGGCCCGGTCCACTGAAGCTTTCTTT.

J is TRBJ1-2 and V is TRBV4-1; D perhaps matches TRBD1 (5 bases). The CDR3 loop spans 13 amino acids. Germline lookup yields CDR1 MGHRA and CDR2 YSYEKL. V shed 2 bases and J shed 4 bases, with 8 bases lying between them. For the CDR3, the DNA is TGCGCCAGCAGCCAAACCGGGGCCTATGGCTACACCTTC. Its translation: CASSQTGAYGYTF.

The V gene is TRBV19, the J gene TRBJ1-1; 7 bases line up with TRBD1. The CDR3 loop spans 13 amino acids. V shed 4 bases and J 1 base; nucleotides not matched to a gene: 0. CDR1 LNHDA and CDR2 SQIVND come from the germline V gene (reference sequence). The CDR3 nucleotides are TGTGCCAGTAGTAGACAGGGGAACACTGAAGCTTTCTTT. Its protein is CASSRQGNTEAFF.

The chain is built from TRBV27 and TRBJ1-6; 8 bases align to TRBD1. Germline CDR1 reads MNHEY; CDR2 reads SMNVEV (reference sequence). The CDR3 has 15 amino acids. V lost 4 bases to trimming and J lost 10 bases; unmatched junction nucleotides: 9. The CDR3 loop is CASSSQGQVRSPLHF. The CDR3 DNA reads TGTGCCAGCAGTTCCCAGGGACAGGTTCGGTCACCCCTCCACTTT.